These 28 T cell receptor beta chains were sequenced from one sample in a study of memory CD8 T cells in hepatitis C reinfection. Profiled with immunoSEQ multiplex PCR; TCRdb holds only in-frame clones, not every one. The repertoire includes about 50,000 clones, roughly 89% of them detected once, and 0.72% sits in the top ten. Time point: late/post reinfection, 12 to 24 weeks after detection. The sorted cells went straight to TCR sequencing with no prior in vitro expansion. Sequences were obtained from naive CD8+ T cells sorted from blood. The source is a young man with hepatitis C virus infection.

This rearrangement joins TRBV4-3 to TRBJ2-3; 8 bases are a match to TRBD2. The CDR3 has 20 residues. V gave up 1 base and J gave up 0 bases; unmatched junction bases: 15. Per germline, CDR1 LGHNA and CDR2 YSLEER. The CDR3 DNA reads as TGCGCCAGCAGCCAAGCCCCTGGGACTAGGGGGGAGTTAAGCACAGATACGCAGTATTTT. It translates to CASSQAPGTRGELSTDTQYF.

The chain carries TRBV4-1 and TRBJ2-5; TRBD2 might be the D (6 bases). With the DNA end fitting TRBJ2-7 better, the J assignment may be wrong. The CDR3 has 16 amino acids. CDR1 is MGHRA and CDR2 is YSYEKL in the germline V gene. The CDR3 loop is CASSQDGTGEFYEQYF. CDR3 DNA sequence: TGCGCCAGCAGCCAAGATGGTACGGGAGAGTTTTACGAGCAGTACTTC.

The chain recombines TRBV11-2 with TRBJ2-1; tentatively, D is TRBD2 (6 bases). The CDR3 has 16 residues. The V end was cut by 1 base, the J end by 3 bases, with 13 bases between. Germline CDR1 is SGHAT and CDR2 is FQNNGV. The CDR3 bases are TGTGCCAGCAGCTTAGTGGCCGGGAGCTACTACAATGAGCAGTTCTTC. This translates into CASSLVAGSYYNEQFF.

The CDR3 protein is CAWNGGGPGELFF. The CDR3 DNA follows: TGTGCCTGGAATGGGGGGGGCCCCGGGGAGCTGTTTTTT. The chain employs TRBV30 and TRBJ2-2; D is perhaps TRBD2 (7 bases). Trimming left V 4 bases short and J 6 bases short, with 12 bases between. The germline CDR1 and CDR2 sequences are GTSNPN and SVGIG (reference sequence). CDR3 length: 13 amino acids.

The chain carries TRBV19 and TRBJ2-2, with 10 bases aligning to TRBD2. This CDR3 has 17 amino acids. The germline V gene encodes CDR1 LNHDA and CDR2 SQIVND (reference sequence). After removal of 3 bases from V and 0 bases from J, the junction contained 4 bases not matched to a gene. CDR3: CASSMISGGPNTGELFF. The DNA of the CDR3 is TGTGCCAGTAGTATGATTAGCGGGGGGCCGAACACCGGGGAGCTGTTTTTT.

The chain couples TRBV4-2 to TRBJ2-7, with D possibly matching TRBD2 (5 bases). There are 14 residues in the CDR3. The germline CDR1 and CDR2 sequences are LGHNA and YNFKEQ. V was shortened by 6 bases and J by 4 bases, with 16 bases between the two germline ends. The CDR3 loop reads CASSPGVDSYEQYF. CDR3 DNA: TGTGCCAGCAGTCCAGGAGTGGACTCTTACGAGCAGTACTTC.

The V call is TRBV28, the J call TRBJ2-7; TRBD1 matches 7 bases. This CDR3 is built from 15 residues. The J segment lost 4 bases and the V segment lost 5 bases, leaving 11 bases of the junction unmatched. Germline CDR1 and CDR2: MDHEN and SYDVKM. The CDR3 protein is CASSTDSTGRYEQYF. The CDR3 DNA reads as TGTGCCAGCAGTACGGACTCGACAGGGCGATACGAGCAGTACTTC.

The chain recombines TRBV7-9 with TRBJ2-3; 8 bases agree with TRBD2. CDR1 and CDR2 (germline): SEHNR, FQNEAQ (reference sequence). With 4 bases clipped from V and 0 bases from J, the junction kept 9 bases outside the gene matches. The CDR3 is 17 residues long. The CDR3 bases are TGTGCCAGCAGCTCCACGGGGGGGTACGGTAGCACAGATACGCAGTATTTT. Translating it yields CASSSTGGYGSTDTQYF.

The chain links TRBV12-2 to TRBJ2-7; the table calls TRBD1, which could not be checked here. TRBV12-2 is a pseudogene segment. The CDR3 contains 17 residues. The CDR3 spells CASRLYVWGRSSYEQYV. CDR3 coding DNA: TGTGCAAGTCGCTTATACGTCTGGGGGCGAAGCTCCTACGAGCAGTACGTC.

The genes are TRBV7-9 and TRBJ2-1; 8 bases fit TRBD1. This CDR3 has 18 residues. Germline trimming cut 5 bases from V and 5 bases from J; bases unmatched to any gene: 17. The germline CDR1 and CDR2 sequences are SEHNR and FQNEAQ (reference sequence). DNA of the CDR3: TGTGCCAGCAGCCCGACAGGGGACCCAACTGATAAAAACAATGAGCAGTTCTTC. Translation gives CASSPTGDPTDKNNEQFF.

A single count supports this clone. The chain has TRBV2 and TRBJ2-5; 13 bases match TRBD2. The V gene's germline CDR1 is SNHLY and CDR2 FYNNEI. The CDR3 is 21 amino acids. V was pared by 5 bases and J by 5 bases, with 23 bases of the junction left unmatched. The CDR3 is CASSLPRDRSTSGGAGETQYF. In DNA, the CDR3 is TGTGCCAGCAGTCTACCCCGGGACAGGAGCACTAGCGGGGGGGCCGGGGAGACCCAGTACTTC.

This chain links TRBV19 with TRBJ2-7; TRBD1 might be the D (6 bases). Looked up from germline, CDR1 is LNHDA and CDR2 is SQIVND (reference sequence). The length of the CDR3 is 16 residues. The V end lost 5 bases, the J end lost 2 bases, and 19 bases lay between the germline ends. The CDR3: CASSSVDRLKPYEQYF. Here the CDR3 DNA reads TGTGCCAGTAGTTCGGTAGACAGGCTGAAACCCTACGAGCAGTACTTC.

A single count supports this clone. The J gene is TRBJ2-1, the V gene TRBV6-6; unclear D gene. This CDR3 has 13 amino acids. Germline V gene lookup returns CDR1 MNHNY and CDR2 SVGAGI (reference sequence). V was cut by 0 bases and J by 6 bases, with 6 bases left in between. The CDR3 region has the DNA TGTGCCAGCAGTTACTCGGGCGCCAATGAGCAGTTCTTC. This sequence encodes CASSYSGANEQFF.

The rearrangement joins TRBV15 to TRBJ1-2; 8 nucleotides align to TRBD1. J lost 2 bases, V lost 3 bases, and 5 bases had no gene match. This CDR3 is built from 15 residues. The germline V gene encodes CDR1 LNHNV and CDR2 YYDKDF (reference sequence). CDR3 residues: CATSSNRGVNYGYTF. For the CDR3, the DNA is TGTGCCACCAGCAGCAACAGGGGGGTCAACTATGGCTACACCTTC. The full variable domain, its missing parts supplied by reference TRBV15 and TRBJ1-2, is DAMVIQNPRYQVTQFGKPVTLSCSQTLNHNVMYWYQQKSSQAPKLLFHYYDKDFNNEADTPDNFQSRRPNTSFCFLDIRSPGLGDTAMYLCATSSNRGVNYGYTFGSGTRLTVV.

The CDR3 DNA follows: TGTGCCAGCAGTGGGACAGACTACGAGCAGTACGTC. The encoded protein is CASSGTDYEQYV. This chain uses TRBV2 with TRBJ2-7, with D possibly matching TRBD1 (6 bases). V was trimmed by 4 bases and J by 3 bases, leaving 7 bases between them. The germline gives CDR1 SNHLY, CDR2 FYNNEI. The CDR3 has 12 residues.

This clone was seen only once. The chain recombines TRBV4-2 with TRBJ2-2; 8 nucleotides align to TRBD2. Trimming at V came to 4 bases and at J to 2 bases, leaving 27 bases not matched to a gene. The length of the CDR3 is 23 residues. Germline V gene data show CDR1 as LGHNA and CDR2 as YNFKEQ. CDR3 sequence reads: CASSPRWRGENRATDYNTGELFF. The CDR3 region has the DNA TGTGCCAGCAGCCCCCGTTGGCGGGGGGAGAATAGAGCCACCGATTATAACACCGGGGAGCTGTTTTTT.

The rearrangement links TRBV10-3 to TRBJ2-7; maybe TRBD1 (8 bases). The V gene lost 3 bases and the J gene lost 2 bases, with 17 bases spanning the gap. Germline lookup yields CDR1 ENHRY and CDR2 SYGVKD. The CDR3 sequence is 16 residues long. CDR3 coding DNA: TGTGCCATCAGTGATTCGGGGGGACAGGCGACCTACGAGCAGTACTTC. Protein: CAISDSGGQATYEQYF.

The chain is built from TRBV4-1 and TRBJ2-3, with a possible D match to TRBD1 (6 bases). With 4 bases removed from V and 2 bases from J, the gap between germline ends came to 16 bases. This CDR3 has 16 residues. Germline lookup yields CDR1 MGHRA and CDR2 YSYEKL. Here the CDR3 DNA reads TGCGCCAGCAGCCCCCGCGGAACAGGGTACACAGATACGCAGTATTTT. This codes for CASSPRGTGYTDTQYF.

This rearrangement joins TRBV7-9 to TRBJ2-1; TRBD1 aligns across 8 bases. The CDR3 has 15 amino acids. The V gene end was trimmed by 5 bases and the J gene end by 4 bases; junction bases not matched to a gene: 7. Germline V lookup: CDR1 SEHNR, CDR2 FQNEAQ (reference sequence). The CDR3 DNA reads as TGTGCCAGCAGCCCTTGGACAGGGACTTACAATGAGCAGTTCTTC. Its translation: CASSPWTGTYNEQFF.

A remark on this clone: Other DNA sequences within the sample encode an identical CDR3. The J gene is TRBJ1-6, the V gene TRBV4-3; D is uncertain. This CDR3 is 17 amino acids long. Germline V CDR1 and CDR2: LGHNA, YSLEER. Trimming shortened V by 0 bases and J by 0 bases, and 9 bases separated the two germline ends. The CDR3 here is CASSQELGSSYNSPLHF. The DNA for the CDR3 is TGCGCCAGCAGCCAAGAATTAGGGAGCTCCTATAATTCACCCCTCCACTTT.

V usage is TRBV5-5 and J usage is TRBJ2-1, with no clear D. This CDR3 has 14 amino acids. V was trimmed by 3 bases and J by 2 bases, leaving 9 bases between them. Germline V gene lookup returns CDR1 SGHKS and CDR2 YYEKEE (reference sequence). CDR3 coding DNA: TGTGCCAGCAGCTCCATGCGGACCTACAATGAGCAGTTCTTC. Protein: CASSSMRTYNEQFF.

The chain uses TRBV11-2 and TRBJ1-6; D ambiguous. The CDR3 runs 17 residues. Looked up from germline, CDR1 is SGHAT and CDR2 is FQNNGV. The germline V and J ends were trimmed by 2 bases and 3 bases, with 14 bases remaining between them. The CDR3 nucleotides read TGTGCCAGCAGCTTATGGGAGGGCCCTAGCTATAATTCACCCCTCCACTTT. This codes for CASSLWEGPSYNSPLHF.

This clone has just one count. The V gene is TRBV29-1, the J gene TRBJ1-4; D is unclear. Germline-derived CDR1 and CDR2 are SQVTM and ANQGSEA. V shed 6 bases and J shed 0 bases, with 8 bases lying between them. This CDR3 comprises 13 residues. CDR3 in amino acids: CSVQAATNEKLFF. In nucleotides, the CDR3 is TGCAGCGTCCAGGCCGCAACTAATGAAAAACTGTTTTTT. The variable domain in full, completed from reference TRBV29-1 and TRBJ1-4, reads SAVISQKPSRDICQRGTSLTIQCQVDSQVTMMFWYRQQPGQSLTLIATANQGSEATYESGFVIDKFPISRPNLTFSTLTVSNMSPEDSSIYLCSVQAATNEKLFFGSGTQLSVL.

The chain joins TRBV9 to TRBJ2-3; 10 positions match TRBD2. The J segment lost 2 bases and the V segment lost 3 bases, leaving 9 bases of the junction unmatched. CDR1 and CDR2 (germline): SGDLS, YYNGEE. This CDR3 comprises 17 residues. The CDR3 loop reads CASSATDSGGFTDTQYF. The CDR3 DNA reads as TGTGCCAGCAGCGCTACGGATAGCGGGGGGTTCACAGATACGCAGTATTTT.

The gene calls are TRBV5-8 and TRBJ2-1; D not resolved. Germline-derived CDR1 and CDR2 are SGHTS and YDEGEE. CDR3 length equals 15 residues. Between the trimmed V and J ends, which lost 0 bases and 3 bases, there was a span of 10 bases. The CDR3 nucleotides are TGTGCCAGCAGCTTGGATCTCAGTGGCTACAATGAGCAGTTCTTC. Residues: CASSLDLSGYNEQFF.

The CDR3 protein is CASGSLPGTSGILYEQYF. The CDR3 DNA reads as TGTGCCAGCGGCAGCTTACCAGGGACTAGCGGGATCCTTTACGAGCAGTACTTC. The chain is built from TRBV27 and TRBJ2-7; the match to TRBD2 covers 13 bases. V shed 8 bases, J shed 4 bases, and the junction held 17 bases outside the gene matches. Germline V CDR1 and CDR2: MNHEY, SMNVEV (reference sequence). CDR3 length: 18 residues.

The rearrangement uses TRBV11-2 and TRBJ2-5; weak D call: TRBD1 (6 bases). Germline CDR1 is SGHAT and CDR2 is FQNNGV. This CDR3 has 16 amino acids. V gave up 5 bases and J gave up 5 bases, with 21 bases separating them. The CDR3 bases are TGTGCCAGCAGCCTGCCGGGACATACGCACCCGGAGACCCAGTACTTC. This translates into CASSLPGHTHPETQYF.

This clone appeared once. V is TRBV4-1 and J is TRBJ2-7; perhaps TRBD2 as D (6 bases). The CDR3 is 15 residues long. Trimming removed 0 bases from V and 1 base from J, with 10 bases in between. Germline CDR1 and CDR2: MGHRA and YSYEKL. CDR3 residues: CASSQDGRGSYEQYF. CDR3 DNA sequence: TGCGCCAGCAGCCAAGACGGGCGGGGATCCTACGAGCAGTACTTC.